Below, 16 T cell receptor beta chains from the same sample are listed, as sequenced in a study of cytomegalovirus exposure and HLA in healthy donors. The PCR had 60 Vbeta and 13 Jbeta primers. The protocol was immunoSEQ multiplex PCR, while the TCRdb copy is restricted to in-frame clones and leaves out a portion. The repertoire holds hundreds of thousands of clones, with roughly 83% as singletons. The sample consisted of PBMCs. These receptors were obtained from a boy aged 2 to 10 in good health and CMV-seronegative.

V usage is TRBV7-6 and J usage is TRBJ2-1; D possibly corresponds to TRBD2 (6 bases). Per the germline V gene, CDR1 is SGHVS and CDR2 is FNYEAQ. V lost 5 bases and J lost 2, with 13 bases in between. This CDR3 has 15 amino acids. CDR3 DNA sequence: TGTGCCAGCAGCACCAGGGACTCGGCCTACAATGAGCAGTTCTTC. Its protein is CASSTRDSAYNEQFF.

The chain uses TRBV7-9 and TRBJ2-1, with 9 positions matching TRBD2. The germline gives CDR1 SEHNR, CDR2 FQNEAQ (reference sequence). Losses at the gene ends were 1 base for V and 10 bases for J; bases not matched to a gene: 8. The CDR3 is made up of 15 amino acids. The CDR3 loop reads CASSLVFSGGSEQFF. CDR3 nucleotides: TGTGCCAGCAGCTTAGTGTTTAGCGGGGGTTCCGAGCAGTTCTTC. The complete variable domain, with remaining parts taken from reference TRBV7-9 and TRBJ2-1, reads DTGVSQNPRHKITKRGQNVTFRCDPISEHNRLYWYRQTLGQGPEFLTYFQNEAQLEKSRLLSDRFSAERPKGSFSTLEIQRTEQGDSAMYLCASSLVFSGGSEQFFGPGTRLTVL.

This chain joins TRBV11-2 and TRBJ1-4, with unresolved D. The CDR3 has 12 residues. Trimming shortened V by 6 bases and J by 4 bases, and 6 bases separated the two germline ends. CDR1 is SGHAT, CDR2 FQNNGV, per germline. DNA for the CDR3: TGTGCCAGCAGGAGACTTAATGAAAAACTGTTTTTT. Residues: CASRRLNEKLFF.

The chain couples TRBV2 to TRBJ1-2; the match to TRBD1 covers 8 bases. V trimming: 5 bases; J trimming: 6 bases; junction bases outside the gene matches: 8. This CDR3 comprises 14 residues. The germline V gene has CDR1 SNHLY and CDR2 FYNNEI. The CDR3 sequence: CASSSDRGGNGYTF. The CDR3 coding sequence is TGTGCCAGCAGTAGCGACAGGGGAGGCAATGGCTACACCTTC.

This clone showed up just once. The rearrangement uses TRBV6-1 and TRBJ2-7; TRBD1 is a possible D gene (7 bases). V gave up 0 bases and J gave up 9 bases, with 12 bases separating them. The CDR3 runs 13 residues. Germline CDR1 reads MNHNS; CDR2 reads SASEGT. The CDR3 DNA follows: TGTGCCAGCAGTGAAGCCAGGGGGGCGGGGCAGTACTTC. This encodes CASSEARGAGQYF.

The chain links TRBV2 to TRBJ2-3; D unclear. This CDR3 has 13 amino acids. Deletions cut 2 bases from V and 5 bases from J, with 8 bases between. Germline loops: CDR1 SNHLY, CDR2 FYNNEI. The CDR3 region is CASSEWPGDTQYF. DNA for the CDR3: TGTGCCAGCAGTGAATGGCCGGGAGATACGCAGTATTTT.

The rearrangement joins TRBV7-6 to TRBJ1-1, with 7 bases aligning to TRBD1. V trimming: 0 bases; J trimming: 0 bases; junction bases outside the gene matches: 7. The germline gives CDR1 SGHVS, CDR2 FNYEAQ. The CDR3 runs 17 residues. In DNA, the CDR3 is TGTGCCAGCAGCTTAGCGTTGGGACAGCCCTTGAACACTGAAGCTTTCTTT. Encoded protein: CASSLALGQPLNTEAFF.

CDR3 bases: TGTGCCAGCCAAAGGCGAGGCGGGAACACTGAAGCTTTCTTT. Protein sequence: CASQRRGGNTEAFF. The J gene is TRBJ1-1, the V gene TRBV2; D gene unclear. The germline V gene has CDR1 SNHLY and CDR2 FYNNEI. The CDR3 contains 14 residues. V was shortened by 8 bases and J by 1 base, with 14 bases between the two germline ends.

The rearrangement uses TRBV7-9 and TRBJ2-1, with TRBD2 matching over 7 bases. J was trimmed by 5 bases and V by 5 bases; bases with no gene match: 12. The CDR3 spans 16 residues. Germline CDR1 reads SEHNR; CDR2 reads FQNEAQ (reference sequence). The CDR3 coding sequence is TGTGCCAGCAGCCTAGTGGGCGGGAGACACCACAATGAGCAGTTCTTC. As protein: CASSLVGGRHHNEQFF. Based on the CDR3 plus reference TRBV7-9 and TRBJ2-1, the full variable domain is DTGVSQNPRHKITKRGQNVTFRCDPISEHNRLYWYRQTLGQGPEFLTYFQNEAQLEKSRLLSDRFSAERPKGSFSTLEIQRTEQGDSAMYLCASSLVGGRHHNEQFFGPGTRLTVL.

This chain uses TRBV27 with TRBJ1-2; 7 bases map to TRBD1. Germline CDR1 is MNHEY and CDR2 is SMNVEV (reference sequence). This CDR3 is built from 13 residues. The V gene end was trimmed by 4 bases and the J gene end by 3 bases; junction bases not matched to a gene: 2. This CDR3 reads CASSWTGYYGYTF. CDR3 nucleotide sequence: TGTGCCAGCAGTTGGACAGGATACTATGGCTACACCTTC.

The chain joins TRBV10-1 to TRBJ1-4; 10 bases map to TRBD1. The germline V gene encodes CDR1 WNHNN and CDR2 SYGVQD (reference sequence). V gave up 6 bases and J gave up 16 bases; unmatched junction bases: 20. The CDR3 totals 16 residues. The CDR3 sequence is CASRYPRDRGQRRRFF. CDR3 bases: TGCGCCAGCAGATACCCACGGGACAGGGGACAGAGAAGGAGGTTTTTT.

This clone has just a few counts. The chain is built from TRBV2 and TRBJ2-7; 9 nucleotides align to TRBD2. CDR1 is SNHLY, CDR2 FYNNEI, per germline. With V trimmed by 6 bases and J by 7 bases, 10 bases remained unmatched. This CDR3 spans 14 amino acids. CDR3 DNA: TGTGCCAGCAGAGCGGGTTTGAGCGGGAGGGAGCAGTACTTC. It specifies CASRAGLSGREQYF.

J is TRBJ2-6 and V is TRBV25-1; TRBD1 matches 9 bases. Per the germline V gene, CDR1 is MGHDK and CDR2 is SYGVNS. The CDR3 extends over 18 amino acids. V dropped 4 bases and J dropped 2; count of bases not matched to a gene: 9. CDR3: CASSATEGTGPGANVLTF. CDR3 DNA sequence: TGTGCCAGCAGTGCGACTGAAGGGACAGGGCCTGGGGCCAACGTCCTGACTTTC. The variable domain in full, with the rest retrieved from reference TRBV25-1 and TRBJ2-6, is EADIYQTPRYLVIGTGKKITLECSQTMGHDKMYWYQQDPGMELHLIHYSYGVNSTEKGDLSSESTVSRIRTEHFPLTLESARPSHTSQYLCASSATEGTGPGANVLTFGAGSRLTVL.

The chain uses TRBV2 and TRBJ2-5, with TRBD1 identical over 7 bases. Per the germline V gene, CDR1 is SNHLY and CDR2 is FYNNEI. This CDR3 is 11 amino acids long. Trimming removed 6 bases from V and 11 bases from J; junction bases left unmatched: 6. CDR3 residues: CASRAGQEQYF. CDR3 DNA: TGTGCCAGCAGGGCCGGACAGGAGCAGTACTTC.

The V call is TRBV6-4, the J call TRBJ2-3; TRBD2 agrees at 8 bases. The V segment lost 2 bases and the J segment 5 bases; nucleotides outside the gene matches: 9. The CDR3 runs to 16 residues. Germline V gives CDR1 MRHNA, CDR2 SNTAGT. In nucleotides, the CDR3 is TGTGCCAGCAGTGACAGAAGCGGGAGAGTCGTAGATACGCAGTATTTT. This sequence encodes CASSDRSGRVVDTQYF.

The chain joins TRBV19 to TRBJ1-4, with 8 nucleotides matching TRBD1. V lost 4 bases to trimming and J lost 5 bases; unmatched junction nucleotides: 12. The CDR3 has 17 residues. From germline, CDR1 is LNHDA and CDR2 SQIVND (reference sequence). Written as DNA, the CDR3 is TGTGCCAGTAGTAGGGCAAATGCAGGGGGCAGAAATGAAAAACTGTTTTTT. It specifies CASSRANAGGRNEKLFF. Using reference TRBV19 and TRBJ1-4 for the parts outside the CDR3, the full variable domain is DGGITQSPKYLFRKEGQNVTLSCEQNLNHDAMYWYRQDPGQGLRLIYYSQIVNDFQKGDIAEGYSVSREKKESFPLTVTSAQKNPTAFYLCASSRANAGGRNEKLFFGSGTQLSVL.